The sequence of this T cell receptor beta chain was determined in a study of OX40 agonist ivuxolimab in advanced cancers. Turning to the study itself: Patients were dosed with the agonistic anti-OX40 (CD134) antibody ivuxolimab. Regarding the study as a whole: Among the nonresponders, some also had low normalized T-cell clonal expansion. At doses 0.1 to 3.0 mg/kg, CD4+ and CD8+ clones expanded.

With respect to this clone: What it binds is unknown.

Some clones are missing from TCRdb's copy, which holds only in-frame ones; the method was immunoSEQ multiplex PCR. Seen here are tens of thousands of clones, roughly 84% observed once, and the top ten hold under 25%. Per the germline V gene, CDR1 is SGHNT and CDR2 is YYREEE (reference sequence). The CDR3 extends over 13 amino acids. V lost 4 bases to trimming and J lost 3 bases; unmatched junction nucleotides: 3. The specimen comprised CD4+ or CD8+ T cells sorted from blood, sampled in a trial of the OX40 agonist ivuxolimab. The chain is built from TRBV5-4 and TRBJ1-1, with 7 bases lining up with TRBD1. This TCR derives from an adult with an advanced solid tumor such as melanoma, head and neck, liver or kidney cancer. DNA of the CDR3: TGTGCCAGCAGCATCAGGGGGGACACTGAAGCTTTCTTT. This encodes CASSIRGDTEAFF.